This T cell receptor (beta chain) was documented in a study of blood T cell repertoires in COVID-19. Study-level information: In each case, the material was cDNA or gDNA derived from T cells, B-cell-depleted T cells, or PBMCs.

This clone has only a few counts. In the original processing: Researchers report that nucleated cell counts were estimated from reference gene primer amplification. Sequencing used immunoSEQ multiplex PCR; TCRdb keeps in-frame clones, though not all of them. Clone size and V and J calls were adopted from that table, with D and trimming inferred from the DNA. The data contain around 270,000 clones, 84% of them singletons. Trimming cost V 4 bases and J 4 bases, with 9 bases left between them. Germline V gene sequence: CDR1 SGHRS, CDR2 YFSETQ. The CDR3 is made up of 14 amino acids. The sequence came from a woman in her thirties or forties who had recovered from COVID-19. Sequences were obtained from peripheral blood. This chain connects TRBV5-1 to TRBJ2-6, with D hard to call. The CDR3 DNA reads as TGCGCCAGCAGCCTTCTGTTGGGGGCCAACGTCCTGACTTTC. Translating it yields CASSLLLGANVLTF.